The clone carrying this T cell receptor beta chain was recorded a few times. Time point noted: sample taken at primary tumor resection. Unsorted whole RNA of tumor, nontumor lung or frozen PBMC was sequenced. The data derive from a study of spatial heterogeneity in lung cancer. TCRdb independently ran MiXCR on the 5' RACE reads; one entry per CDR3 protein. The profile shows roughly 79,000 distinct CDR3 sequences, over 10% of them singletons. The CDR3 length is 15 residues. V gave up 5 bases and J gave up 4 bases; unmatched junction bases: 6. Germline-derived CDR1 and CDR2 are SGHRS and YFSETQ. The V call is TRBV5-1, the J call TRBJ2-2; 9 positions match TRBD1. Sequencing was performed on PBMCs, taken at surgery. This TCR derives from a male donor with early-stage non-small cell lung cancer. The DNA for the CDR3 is TGCGCCAGCAGGGGACAGGGAGAAAGCACCGGGGAGCTGTTTTTT. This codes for CASRGQGESTGELFF.